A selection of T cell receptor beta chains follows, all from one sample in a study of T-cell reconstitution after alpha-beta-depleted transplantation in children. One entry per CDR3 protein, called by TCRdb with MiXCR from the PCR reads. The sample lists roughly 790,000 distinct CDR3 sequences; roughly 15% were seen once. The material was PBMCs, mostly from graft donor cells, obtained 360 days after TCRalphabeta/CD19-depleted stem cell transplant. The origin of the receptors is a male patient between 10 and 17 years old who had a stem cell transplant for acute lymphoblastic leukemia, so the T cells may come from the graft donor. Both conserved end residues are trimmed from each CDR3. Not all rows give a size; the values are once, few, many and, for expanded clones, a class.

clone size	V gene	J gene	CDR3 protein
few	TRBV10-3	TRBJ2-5	AISEPGGRETQY
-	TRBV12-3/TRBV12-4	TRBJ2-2	ASSFGGGGELF
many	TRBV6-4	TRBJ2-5	ASSTSDREETQY
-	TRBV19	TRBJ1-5	ASRESVGQPQH
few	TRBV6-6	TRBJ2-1	ASSFSESSQF
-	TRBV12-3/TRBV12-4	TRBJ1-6	ASRAQYSYNSPLH
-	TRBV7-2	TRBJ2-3	ASSLAAEDTQY
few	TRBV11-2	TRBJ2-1	ASSLKIPRDEQF
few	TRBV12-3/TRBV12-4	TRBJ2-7	ASGDMTGPYEQY
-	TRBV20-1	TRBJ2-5	SDILATKETQY
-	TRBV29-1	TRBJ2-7	SVTGDRGPPLTYEQY
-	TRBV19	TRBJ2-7	ASSMWSGRNHEQY
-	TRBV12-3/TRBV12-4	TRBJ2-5	ASSLGRRGQETQY
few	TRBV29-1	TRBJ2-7	SALMRGEQY
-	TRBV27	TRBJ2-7	ASGPGYEQY
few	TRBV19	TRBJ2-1	ASSRPTNNEQF
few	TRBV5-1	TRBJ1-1	ASRRQGPNTEAF
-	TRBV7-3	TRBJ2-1	ASSRGGQGASRVLNEQF
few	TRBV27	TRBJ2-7	ASSSLAGLSYEQY
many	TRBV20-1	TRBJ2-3	SAPPSGRTDTQY
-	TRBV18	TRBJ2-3	ASSPQLAGQADTQY
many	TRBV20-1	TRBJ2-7	SALPGDSAGEQY
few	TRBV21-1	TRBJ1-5	ASSKDPRGLGLMRGNQPQH
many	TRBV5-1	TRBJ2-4	ASSTVTGKKNIQY
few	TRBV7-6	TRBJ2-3	ASSPLAGGLRTDTQY
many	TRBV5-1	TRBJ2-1	ASSFEGEQF
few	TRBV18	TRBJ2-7	ASSPQAGSYEQY
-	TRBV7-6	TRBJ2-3	ASSLGTWTKLDTQY
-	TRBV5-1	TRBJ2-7	ASSLVLAGAREQY
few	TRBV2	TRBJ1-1	ARDQTAVGMNTEAF
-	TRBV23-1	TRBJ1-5	ASSQSSVQPQH
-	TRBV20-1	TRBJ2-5	SAIQAGRIQETQY
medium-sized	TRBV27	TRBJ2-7	ASSLRLASYEQY
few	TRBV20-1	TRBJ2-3	SASRPTTDTQY
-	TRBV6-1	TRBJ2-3	ASRLAGPTDTQY
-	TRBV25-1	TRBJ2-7	ASSETGTGRYEQY
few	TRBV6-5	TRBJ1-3	ASSSREGGNTIY
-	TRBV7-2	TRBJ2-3	ASSLALLTTDTQY
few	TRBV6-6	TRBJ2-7	ASRHSYEQY
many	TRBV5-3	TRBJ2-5	ARSYKERETQY
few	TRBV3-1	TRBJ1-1	ASSQDLRATEAF
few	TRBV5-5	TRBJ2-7	ASSLDRGPYYEQY
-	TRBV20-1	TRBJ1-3	SARARNTIY
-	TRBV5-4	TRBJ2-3	ASSLQTGASTDTQY
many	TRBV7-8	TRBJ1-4	ASSLNRGLKEEKLF
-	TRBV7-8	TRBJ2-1	ASSSRGRPGSAGGLSEQF
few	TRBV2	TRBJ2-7	AGTLGQTAYEQY
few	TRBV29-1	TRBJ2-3	SVPLILQGTDTQY
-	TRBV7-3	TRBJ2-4	ASSLTGADKNIQY
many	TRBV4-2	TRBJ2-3	ASSQLAGGTDTQY
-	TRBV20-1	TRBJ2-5	SARTGGKTQY
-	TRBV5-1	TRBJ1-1	ASSLLMAAEAF